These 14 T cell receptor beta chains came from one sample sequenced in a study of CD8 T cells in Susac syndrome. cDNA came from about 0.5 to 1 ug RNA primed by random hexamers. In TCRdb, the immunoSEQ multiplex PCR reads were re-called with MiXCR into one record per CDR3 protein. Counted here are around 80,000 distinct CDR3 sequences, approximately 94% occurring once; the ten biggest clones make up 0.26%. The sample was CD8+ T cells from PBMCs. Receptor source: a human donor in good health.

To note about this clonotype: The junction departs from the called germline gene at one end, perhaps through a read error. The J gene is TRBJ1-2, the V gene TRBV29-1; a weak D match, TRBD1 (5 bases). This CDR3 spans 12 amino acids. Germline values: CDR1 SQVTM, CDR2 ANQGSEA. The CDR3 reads CRVGGGTRGYTF. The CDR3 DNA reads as TGCCGCGTTGGGGGGGGTACGCGAGGCTACACCTTC. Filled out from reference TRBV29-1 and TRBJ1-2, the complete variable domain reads SAVISQKPSRDICQRGTSLTIQCQVDSQVTMMFWYRQQPGQSLTLIATANQGSEATYESGFVIDKFPISRPNLTFSTLTVSNMSPEDSSIYLCRVGGGTRGYTFGSGTRLTVV.

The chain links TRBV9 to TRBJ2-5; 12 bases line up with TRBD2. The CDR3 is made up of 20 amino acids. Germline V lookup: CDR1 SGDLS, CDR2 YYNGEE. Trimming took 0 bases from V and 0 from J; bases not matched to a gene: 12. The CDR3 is CASSVEGGLAGGSYQETQYF. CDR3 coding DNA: TGTGCCAGCAGCGTAGAGGGGGGTCTAGCGGGAGGGTCGTACCAAGAGACCCAGTACTTC.

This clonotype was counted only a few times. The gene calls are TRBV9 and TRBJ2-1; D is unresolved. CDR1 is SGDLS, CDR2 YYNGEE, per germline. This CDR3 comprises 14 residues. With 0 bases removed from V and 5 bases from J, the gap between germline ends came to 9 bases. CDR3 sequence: CASSVVSGHNEQFF. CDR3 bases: TGTGCCAGCAGCGTAGTAAGTGGGCACAATGAGCAGTTCTTC.

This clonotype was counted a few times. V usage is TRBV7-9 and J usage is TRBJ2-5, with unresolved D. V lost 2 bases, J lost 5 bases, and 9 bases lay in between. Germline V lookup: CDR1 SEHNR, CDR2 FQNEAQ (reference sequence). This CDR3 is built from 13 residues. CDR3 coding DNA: TGTGCCAGCAGCTTACCACTTGCCGAGACCCAGTACTTC. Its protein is CASSLPLAETQYF.

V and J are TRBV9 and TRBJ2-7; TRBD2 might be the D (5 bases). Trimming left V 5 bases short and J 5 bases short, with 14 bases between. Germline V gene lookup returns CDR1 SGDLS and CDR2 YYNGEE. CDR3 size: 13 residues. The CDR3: CASSGGGRDEQYF. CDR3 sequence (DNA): TGTGCCAGCAGTGGCGGAGGACGAGACGAGCAGTACTTC.

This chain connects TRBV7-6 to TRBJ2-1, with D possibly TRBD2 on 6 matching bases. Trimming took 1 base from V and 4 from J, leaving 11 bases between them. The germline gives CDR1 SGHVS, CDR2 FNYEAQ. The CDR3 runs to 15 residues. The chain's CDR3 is CASSLGGSGYNEQFF. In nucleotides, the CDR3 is TGTGCCAGCAGCTTAGGTGGAAGCGGGTACAATGAGCAGTTCTTC.

The chain's CDR3 is CASSVGWKNIQYF. The DNA of the CDR3 is TGTGCCAGCAGCGTGGGGTGGAAGAACATTCAGTACTTC. V gene TRBV28 combines with J gene TRBJ2-4; D not resolved. Germline V gives CDR1 MDHEN, CDR2 SYDVKM. The germline V and J ends were trimmed by 6 bases and 7 bases, with 13 bases remaining between them. CDR3 length: 13 amino acids.

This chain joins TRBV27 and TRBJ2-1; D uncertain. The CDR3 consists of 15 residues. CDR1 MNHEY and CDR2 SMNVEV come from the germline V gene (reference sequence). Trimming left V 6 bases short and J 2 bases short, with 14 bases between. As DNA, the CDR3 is TGTGCCAGCAGCCTACAACCGTTCACCTACAATGAGCAGTTCTTC. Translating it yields CASSLQPFTYNEQFF.

CDR3 DNA sequence: TGTGCCAGCAGGGGGACAGGGGGCAATGAGCAGTTCTTC. Its protein is CASRGTGGNEQFF. The chain joins TRBV28 to TRBJ2-1, with 11 bases aligning to TRBD1. Germline V CDR1 and CDR2: MDHEN, SYDVKM. This CDR3 spans 13 amino acids. V was clipped by 6 bases and J by 6 bases; unmatched bases: 1.

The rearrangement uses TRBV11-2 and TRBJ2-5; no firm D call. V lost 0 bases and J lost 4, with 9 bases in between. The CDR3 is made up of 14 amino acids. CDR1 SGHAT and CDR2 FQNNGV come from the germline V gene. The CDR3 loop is CASSLDLAAETQYF. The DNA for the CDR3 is TGTGCCAGCAGCTTAGATCTCGCGGCAGAGACCCAGTACTTC.

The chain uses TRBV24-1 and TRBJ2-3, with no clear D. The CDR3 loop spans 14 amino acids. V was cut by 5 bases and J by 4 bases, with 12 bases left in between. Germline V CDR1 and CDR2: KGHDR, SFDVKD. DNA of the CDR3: TGTGCCACCAGTGGGCCCGAAAGGCCAGATACGCAGTATTTT. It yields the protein CATSGPERPDTQYF.

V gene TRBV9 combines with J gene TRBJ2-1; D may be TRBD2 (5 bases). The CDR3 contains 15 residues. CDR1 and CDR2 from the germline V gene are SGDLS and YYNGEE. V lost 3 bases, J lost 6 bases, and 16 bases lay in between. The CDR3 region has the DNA TGTGCCAGCAGCGAGGCGGGTATTCAAAGCAATGAGCAGTTCTTC. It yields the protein CASSEAGIQSNEQFF.

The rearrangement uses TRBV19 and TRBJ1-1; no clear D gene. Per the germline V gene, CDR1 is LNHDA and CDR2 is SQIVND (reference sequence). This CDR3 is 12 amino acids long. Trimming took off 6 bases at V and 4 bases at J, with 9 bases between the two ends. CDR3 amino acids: CASRYSGTEAFF. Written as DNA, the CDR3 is TGTGCCAGTAGGTACAGCGGCACTGAAGCTTTCTTT.

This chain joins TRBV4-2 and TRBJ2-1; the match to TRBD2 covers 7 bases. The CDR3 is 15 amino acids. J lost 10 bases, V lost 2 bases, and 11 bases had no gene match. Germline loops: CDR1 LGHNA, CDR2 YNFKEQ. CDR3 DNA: TGTGCCAGCAGCCAAAAGAATAGCGGGTGGACCGAGCAGTTCTTC. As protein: CASSQKNSGWTEQFF.